A selection of T cell receptor beta chains follows, all from one sample in a study of shared clonotypes between healthy human individuals. Assay: immunoSEQ multiplex PCR; the TCRdb copy retains only in-frame clones and omits some. The sample contains roughly 2 million clones, more than 90% of which appear only once. The sequenced sample consisted of naive CD4+ T cells sorted from blood. The receptor set was obtained from a man aged 18 to 35 in good health. Each CDR3 is given with its conserved first and last residue. A clone size is listed for some rows: how often the clone was seen (once, few, many), or a class if it is expanded.

J gene: TRBJ1-2
clone size: NA
V gene: TRBV25-1
CDR3 protein: CASSDRGQGHFGYTF

J gene: TRBJ2-6
clone size: NA
V gene: TRBV7-3
CDR3 protein: CASSWTGVGANVLTF

J gene: TRBJ1-1
clone size: NA
V gene: TRBV2
CDR3 protein: CARTAPGQGRTEAFF

J gene: TRBJ1-3
clone size: once
V gene: TRBV5-1
CDR3 protein: CASSSWGNTIYF

J gene: TRBJ1-2
clone size: NA
V gene: TRBV6-5
CDR3 protein: CASNPWQGDYGYTF

J gene: TRBJ1-2
clone size: NA
V gene: TRBV27
CDR3 protein: CASSPIGPYGYTF

J gene: TRBJ2-7
clone size: NA
V gene: TRBV28
CDR3 protein: CASRGPGQGAYEQYF

J gene: TRBJ2-3
clone size: few
V gene: TRBV7-9
CDR3 protein: CASSPTTDTQYF

J gene: TRBJ1-1
clone size: NA
V gene: TRBV18
CDR3 protein: CASSPTQVMNTEAFF

J gene: TRBJ2-4
clone size: NA
V gene: TRBV5-1
CDR3 protein: CASSWGSDMAKNIQYF

J gene: TRBJ2-5
clone size: NA
V gene: TRBV2
CDR3 protein: CASSDRLPQETQYF

J gene: TRBJ2-7
clone size: NA
V gene: TRBV5-1
CDR3 protein: CASSLAVGVHEQYF

J gene: TRBJ1-3
clone size: NA
V gene: TRBV10-3
CDR3 protein: CAISESPSSGNTIYF

J gene: TRBJ1-1
clone size: NA
V gene: TRBV9
CDR3 protein: CASSVGTDNTEAFF

J gene: TRBJ2-1
clone size: NA
V gene: TRBV7-2
CDR3 protein: CASSSGLAGSGQQFF

J gene: TRBJ2-3
clone size: NA
V gene: TRBV11-2
CDR3 protein: CASSLDGTVADTQYF

J gene: TRBJ1-4
clone size: NA
V gene: TRBV19
CDR3 protein: CASSIWGDLEKLFF

J gene: TRBJ1-1
clone size: NA
V gene: TRBV7-2
CDR3 protein: CASRITPRVEAFF

J gene: TRBJ2-1
clone size: NA
V gene: TRBV5-4
CDR3 protein: CASTGGPLYNEQFF

J gene: TRBJ1-6
clone size: once
V gene: TRBV30
CDR3 protein: CAWSGRALSSPLHF

J gene: TRBJ1-3
clone size: NA
V gene: TRBV30
CDR3 protein: CAWSSGVGNTIYF

J gene: TRBJ2-7
clone size: NA
V gene: TRBV30
CDR3 protein: CAWSLLAGFSYEQYF

J gene: TRBJ2-7
clone size: NA
V gene: TRBV7-9
CDR3 protein: CASSPSLLTYEQYF

J gene: TRBJ1-4
clone size: NA
V gene: TRBV9
CDR3 protein: CASSAGQLAANEKLFF

J gene: TRBJ2-7
clone size: NA
V gene: TRBV2
CDR3 protein: CASSKPGTAYEQYF

J gene: TRBJ1-5
clone size: NA
V gene: TRBV2
CDR3 protein: CASRNTGTGQSQPQHF

J gene: TRBJ1-5
clone size: NA
V gene: TRBV4-1
CDR3 protein: CASSQAQGNQPQHF

J gene: TRBJ2-7
clone size: NA
V gene: TRBV2
CDR3 protein: CASRAGTSGFEQYF

J gene: TRBJ2-7
clone size: NA
V gene: TRBV30
CDR3 protein: CAWSLAYPYEQYF

J gene: TRBJ1-2
clone size: NA
V gene: TRBV6-6
CDR3 protein: CASSYSGTAYGYTF

J gene: TRBJ2-1
clone size: NA
V gene: TRBV5-6
CDR3 protein: CASSLAWRGTSYNEQFF

J gene: TRBJ1-5
clone size: NA
V gene: TRBV7-9
CDR3 protein: CASSPLTGSNQPQHF

J gene: TRBJ1-5
clone size: once
V gene: TRBV6-1
CDR3 protein: CASSEWQGGVGQHF

J gene: TRBJ1-2
clone size: once
V gene: TRBV5-8
CDR3 protein: CASSLSQSANYGYTF

J gene: TRBJ2-7
clone size: NA
V gene: TRBV5-1
CDR3 protein: CASSSSGGGEQYF

J gene: TRBJ2-2
clone size: NA
V gene: TRBV6-1
CDR3 protein: CASSETLAGALNTGELFF

J gene: TRBJ2-7
clone size: NA
V gene: TRBV11-1
CDR3 protein: CASSLGNLYEQYF

J gene: TRBJ2-7
clone size: NA
V gene: TRBV10-2
CDR3 protein: CASMGGSYEQYF

J gene: TRBJ2-5
clone size: NA
V gene: TRBV12-5
CDR3 protein: CASGSQGVETQYF

J gene: TRBJ1-5
clone size: few
V gene: TRBV4-2
CDR3 protein: CASSRTGIGDQPQHF

J gene: TRBJ1-5
clone size: few
V gene: TRBV5-1
CDR3 protein: CASSLEGGSNQPQHF

J gene: TRBJ1-5
clone size: once
V gene: TRBV6-5
CDR3 protein: CASRATGNNQPQHF

J gene: TRBJ2-1
clone size: NA
V gene: TRBV18
CDR3 protein: CASSPDFSGGYNEQFF

J gene: TRBJ2-7
clone size: NA
V gene: TRBV11-2
CDR3 protein: CASTTTAPYEQYF

J gene: TRBJ2-5
clone size: NA
V gene: TRBV7-2
CDR3 protein: CASSLVGTSGSQETQYF

J gene: TRBJ2-7
clone size: few
V gene: TRBV11-3
CDR3 protein: CASSGGGRSYEQYF

J gene: TRBJ2-7
clone size: NA
V gene: TRBV7-6
CDR3 protein: CASSSRGDRGAEQYF

J gene: TRBJ2-7
clone size: once
V gene: TRBV2
CDR3 protein: CASSVQGSYEQYF

J gene: TRBJ1-5
clone size: NA
V gene: TRBV6-5
CDR3 protein: CASSSGLNQPQHF

J gene: TRBJ1-2
clone size: NA
V gene: TRBV6-5
CDR3 protein: CASSFGTANYGYTF

J gene: TRBJ1-2
clone size: NA
V gene: TRBV4-3
CDR3 protein: CASSQDTGWRVDYGYTF